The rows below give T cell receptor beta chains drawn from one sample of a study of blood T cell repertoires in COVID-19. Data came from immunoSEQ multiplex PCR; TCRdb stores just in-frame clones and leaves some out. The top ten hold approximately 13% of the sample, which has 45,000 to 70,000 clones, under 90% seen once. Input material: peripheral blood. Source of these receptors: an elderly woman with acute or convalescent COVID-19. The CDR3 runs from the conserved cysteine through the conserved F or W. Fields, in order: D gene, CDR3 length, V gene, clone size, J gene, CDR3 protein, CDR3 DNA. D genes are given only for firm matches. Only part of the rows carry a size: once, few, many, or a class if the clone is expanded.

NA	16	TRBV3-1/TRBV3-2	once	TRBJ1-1	CASSPGTGGLDTEAFF	TGTGCCAGCAGCCCCGGGACGGGAGGTTTAGACACTGAAGCTTTCTTT
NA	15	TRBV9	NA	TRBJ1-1	CASSVAAQVNTEAFF	TGTGCCAGCAGCGTAGCTGCCCAGGTGAACACTGAAGCTTTCTTT
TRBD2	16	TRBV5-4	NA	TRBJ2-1	CASSLGGSGGYNEQFF	TGTGCCAGCAGCTTGGGCGGTAGCGGGGGATACAATGAGCAGTTCTTC
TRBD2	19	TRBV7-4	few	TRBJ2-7	CASSPRGHRTSGGPMEQYF	TGTGCCAGCAGCCCCCGGGGGCATAGGACTAGCGGGGGACCAATGGAGCAGTACTTC
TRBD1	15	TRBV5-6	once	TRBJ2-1	CASSNRDRDYNEQFF	TGTGCCAGCAGCAACCGGGACAGGGACTACAATGAGCAGTTCTTC
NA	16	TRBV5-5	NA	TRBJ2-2	CASSLFQGSNTGELFF	TGTGCCAGCAGCTTGTTTCAGGGATCGAACACCGGGGAGCTGTTTTTT
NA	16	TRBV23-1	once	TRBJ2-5	CASSQWSLGYRETQYF	TGCGCCAGCAGTCAATGGTCCCTAGGTTATCGGGAGACCCAGTACTTC
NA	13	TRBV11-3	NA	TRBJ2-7	CASSISNGYEQYF	TGTGCCAGCAGTATTAGCAATGGCTACGAGCAGTACTTC
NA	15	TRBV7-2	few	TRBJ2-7	CASSLYTGSSYEQYF	TGTGCCAGCAGCCTTTATACAGGTTCTTCCTACGAGCAGTACTTC
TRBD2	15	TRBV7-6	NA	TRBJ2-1	CASSLVTSGENEQFF	TGTGCCAGCAGCTTAGTTACTAGCGGGGAGAATGAGCAGTTCTTC
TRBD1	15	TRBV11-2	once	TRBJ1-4	CASSSRTGGSEKLFF	TGTGCCAGCAGCTCCCGGACAGGGGGAAGTGAAAAACTGTTTTTT
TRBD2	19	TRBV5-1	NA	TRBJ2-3	CASSTGRTSGGAILDTQYF	TGCGCCAGCAGCACAGGCCGGACTAGCGGGGGGGCCATTCTAGATACGCAGTATTTT
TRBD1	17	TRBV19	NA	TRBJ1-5	CASSPRQGFKSNQPQHF	TGTGCCAGTAGTCCCAGACAGGGTTTTAAGAGCAATCAGCCCCAGCATTTT
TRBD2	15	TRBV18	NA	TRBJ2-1	CASSLLAGGPHEQFF	TGTGCCAGCTCATTACTAGCGGGGGGGCCGCATGAGCAGTTCTTC
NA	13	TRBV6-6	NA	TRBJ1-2	CASSYVREDGYTF	TGTGCCAGCAGTTACGTACGGGAGGATGGCTACACCTTC
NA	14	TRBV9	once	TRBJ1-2	CASSVQVGNYGYTF	TGTGCCAGCAGCGTACAGGTCGGTAACTATGGCTACACCTTC
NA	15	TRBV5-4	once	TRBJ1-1	CASSLSGDLNTEAFF	TGTGCCAGCAGCTTGTCGGGAGACCTGAACACTGAAGCTTTCTTT
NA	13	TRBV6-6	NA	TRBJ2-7	CASSYPGTYEQYF	TGTGCCAGCAGTTATCCCGGGACATACGAGCAGTACTTC
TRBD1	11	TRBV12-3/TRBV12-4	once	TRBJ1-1	CASSSRDRAHF	TGTGCCAGCAGTTCCAGGGACAGGGCACACTTT
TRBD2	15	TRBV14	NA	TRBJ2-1	CASSLRLAALSEQFF	TGTGCCAGCAGCCTTCGACTAGCGGCCCTGAGTGAGCAGTTCTTC
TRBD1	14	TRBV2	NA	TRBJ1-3	CASRTGTGLNTIYF	TGTGCCAGCAGAACCGGGACAGGGTTAAACACCATATATTTT
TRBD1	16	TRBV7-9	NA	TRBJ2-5	CASSPRDREFTETQYF	TGTGCCAGCAGCCCGCGGGACAGGGAGTTTACGGAGACCCAGTACTTC
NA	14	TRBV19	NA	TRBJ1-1	CASSIVYKTTRAFF	TGTGCCAGTAGTATAGTCTACAAGACTACCAGGGCTTTCTTT
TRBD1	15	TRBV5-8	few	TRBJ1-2	CASSEGQGPLGGYTF	TGTGCCAGCAGCGAGGGACAGGGGCCCCTGGGAGGCTACACCTTC
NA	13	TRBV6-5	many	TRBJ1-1	CASSLGGNTEAFF	TGTGCCAGCAGTTTAGGAGGGAACACTGAAGCTTTCTTT
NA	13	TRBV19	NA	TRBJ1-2	CASRETGKYGYTF	TGTGCCAGTAGAGAAACAGGGAAATATGGCTACACCTTC
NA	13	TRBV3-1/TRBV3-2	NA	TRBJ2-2	CASSQDQTGELFF	TGTGCCAGCAGCCAAGACCAAACCGGGGAGCTGTTTTTT
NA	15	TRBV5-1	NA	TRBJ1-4	CASSLGTAPNEKLFF	TGCGCCAGCAGCTTGGGGACAGCACCGAATGAAAAACTGTTTTTT
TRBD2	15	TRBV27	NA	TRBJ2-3	CASSLTSGGWDTQYF	TGTGCCAGCAGCCTTACTAGCGGGGGCTGGGATACGCAGTATTTT
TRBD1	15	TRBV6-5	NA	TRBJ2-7	CASSRGQGASYEQYF	TGTGCCAGCAGTCGGGGACAGGGGGCTTCCTACGAGCAGTACTTC
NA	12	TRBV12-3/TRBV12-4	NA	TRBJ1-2	CASSSDIRGYTF	TGTGCCAGCAGTTCCGACATTAGGGGCTACACCTTC
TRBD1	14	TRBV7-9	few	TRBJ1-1	CASSSHRGETEAFF	TGTGCCAGCAGCTCTCACAGGGGGGAGACTGAAGCTTTCTTT
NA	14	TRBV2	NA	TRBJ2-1	CASSRGATNNEQFF	TGTGCCAGCAGCCGGGGGGCCACCAACAATGAGCAGTTCTTC
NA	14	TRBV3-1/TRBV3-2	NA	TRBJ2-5	CASSQDGVAQTQYF	TGTGCCAGCAGCCAAGACGGAGTAGCTCAGACCCAGTACTTC